A selection of T cell receptor beta chains follows, all from one sample in a study of cytomegalovirus exposure and HLA in healthy donors. Profiled with immunoSEQ multiplex PCR; TCRdb holds only in-frame clones, not every one. The repertoire holds 100,000 to 150,000 clones, 17% seen once, with around 2.6% in the top ten. Input material: PBMCs. All receptors derive from a female donor in good health and CMV-seropositive. Both conserved end residues are part of each CDR3. The D gene is left open where the match is weak. Some rows mark clone size as missing; the rest say once, few, many or name a class of expanded clone.

V: TRBV4-3; J: TRBJ2-5; size: few; D: -; CDR3: CASSQGTWETQYF; DNA: TGCGCCAGCAGCCAAGGGACTTGGGAGACCCAGTACTTC
V: TRBV30; J: TRBJ1-5; size: few; D: -; CDR3: CAWNRNNQPQHF; DNA: TGTGCCTGGAACAGAAATAATCAGCCCCAGCATTTT
V: TRBV28; J: TRBJ2-7; size: -; D: TRBD2; CDR3: CASARTSGSSYEQYF; DNA: TGTGCCAGCGCGAGGACTAGCGGGAGTTCCTACGAGCAGTACTTC
V: TRBV2; J: TRBJ2-1; size: few; D: TRBD2; CDR3: CASSVTGGLRNEQFF; DNA: TGTGCCAGCAGTGTGACGGGGGGGCTTCGCAATGAGCAGTTCTTC
V: TRBV5-1; J: TRBJ2-7; size: -; D: -; CDR3: CASSLDFGQGHEQYF; DNA: TGCGCCAGCAGCTTGGACTTTGGGCAGGGCCACGAGCAGTACTTC
V: TRBV9; J: TRBJ2-7; size: few; D: TRBD1; CDR3: CASSTGLGQGSLSAEQYF; DNA: TGTGCCAGCAGCACGGGGTTGGGACAGGGTTCTCTCTCGGCCGAGCAGTACTTC
V: TRBV30; J: TRBJ1-1; size: few; D: TRBD1; CDR3: CAWSPGQVRTEAFF; DNA: TGTGCCTGGAGTCCCGGACAGGTTCGGACTGAAGCTTTCTTT
V: TRBV6-5; J: TRBJ1-2; size: -; D: TRBD1; CDR3: CASRRQGLGYGYTF; DNA: TGTGCCAGCAGGAGACAGGGGCTCGGCTATGGCTACACCTTC
V: TRBV5-1; J: TRBJ2-5; size: -; D: -; CDR3: CASSSAVGVETQYF; DNA: TGCGCCAGCAGCTCTGCCGTGGGAGTAGAGACCCAGTACTTC
V: TRBV7-9; J: TRBJ2-7; size: few; D: -; CDR3: CASSLETAAPYEQYF; DNA: TGTGCCAGCAGCTTAGAAACAGCAGCTCCCTACGAGCAGTACTTC
V: TRBV5-6; J: TRBJ1-3; size: few; D: -; CDR3: CASSGLGGVNTIYF; DNA: TGTGCCAGCAGCGGACTGGGCGGGGTAAACACCATATATTTT